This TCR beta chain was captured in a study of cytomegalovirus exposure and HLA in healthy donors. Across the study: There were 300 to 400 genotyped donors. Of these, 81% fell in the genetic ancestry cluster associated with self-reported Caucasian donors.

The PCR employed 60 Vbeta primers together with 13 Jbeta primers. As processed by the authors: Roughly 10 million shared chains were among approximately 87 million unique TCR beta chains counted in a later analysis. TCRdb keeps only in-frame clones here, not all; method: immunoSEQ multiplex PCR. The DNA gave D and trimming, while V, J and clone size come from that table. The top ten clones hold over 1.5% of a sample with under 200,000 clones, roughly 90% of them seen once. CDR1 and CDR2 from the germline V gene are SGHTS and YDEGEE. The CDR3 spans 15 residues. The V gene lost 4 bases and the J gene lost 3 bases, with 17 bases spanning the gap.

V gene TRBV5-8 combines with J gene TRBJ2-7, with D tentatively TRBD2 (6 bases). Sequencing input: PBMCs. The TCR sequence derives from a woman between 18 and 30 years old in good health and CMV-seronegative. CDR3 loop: CASSGGTESDYEQYF. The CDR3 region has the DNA TGTGCCAGCAGCGGGGGGACTGAATCTGACTACGAGCAGTACTTC.